The sequence of this T cell receptor (beta chain) was determined in a study of blood T cell repertoires in COVID-19. Whole-study context: In each case, the material was cDNA or gDNA derived from T cells, B-cell-depleted T cells, or PBMCs.

Cohort placement rested on clinical history that participants reported themselves. The germline V and J ends were trimmed by 2 bases and 8 bases, with 10 bases remaining between them. The CDR3 extends over 12 amino acids. Germline CDR1 reads SGHDT; CDR2 reads YYEEEE. Source study methods: Amplification of reference gene primers was used by the study to estimate nucleated cell counts. Repertoires were generated with immunoSEQ multiplex PCR, while TCRdb's copy carries only in-frame clones and drops some. V and J calls and clone size are copied from that table; D and trimming were computed from the DNA. The sample has 180,000 or so clones; 89% are singletons.

This sequence joins TRBV5-6 and TRBJ1-2; no firm D call. Input material: PBMCs or T cells enriched from blood (not recorded which). This receptor was taken from a woman aged 40 to 55 with acute COVID-19. CDR3 in amino acids: CASSFTRSGYTF. For the CDR3, the DNA is TGTGCCAGCAGCTTTACAAGATCGGGCTACACCTTC.